This is a list of T cell receptor beta chains from one sample in a study of T cells in Graves' hyperthyroidism and ophthalmopathy. MiXCR was run by TCRdb on the multiplex PCR reads, yielding one entry per CDR3 protein. Of roughly 720,000 distinct CDR3 sequences listed, approximately 15% are singletons. Material for sequencing was blood. These receptors originate from a man aged 50 to 59 with Graves' hyperthyroidism. The CDR3 runs from the conserved cysteine through the conserved F or W. The D gene is left open where the match is weak. The size of a clone is reported for some rows only, either as once, few or many, or as a class for expanded clones.

>TRBJ2-1|-|TRBV7-2|-
TGTGCCAGCAGCGGCCGGGACGGAGCTAGGAATGAGCAGTTCTTC
CASSGRDGARNEQFF
>TRBJ2-2|few|TRBV5-1|-
TGCGCCAGCAGCCCCCTTACGGGAGAAAACACCGGGGAGCTGTTTTTT
CASSPLTGENTGELFF
>TRBJ2-7|many|TRBV7-2|-
TGTGCCAGCAGTTTAGGGCCAGGGGCCTACGAGCAGTACTTC
CASSLGPGAYEQYF
>TRBJ2-1|few|TRBV11-3|-
TGTGCCAGCAGCTTAACGTGGGGTACAGACAATGAGCAGTTCTTC
CASSLTWGTDNEQFF
>TRBJ2-2|-|TRBV25-1|-
TGTGCCAGCATGTGGGAGACCGGGGAGCTGTTTTTT
CASMWETGELFF
>TRBJ2-7|many|TRBV29-1|-
TGCAGCGTTACAGGTCTCACAGGCTTCGAGCAGTACTTC
CSVTGLTGFEQYF
>TRBJ1-5|many|TRBV19|-
TGTGCCAGTAGTATCCCCCGGGCCGACCAGCCCCAGCATTTT
CASSIPRADQPQHF
>TRBJ2-3|-|TRBV10-3|-
TGTGCCATCAACGAGGAGCCAGTATCCACAGATACGCAGTATTTT
CAINEEPVSTDTQYF
>TRBJ2-1|few|TRBV29-1|-
TGCAGCGTTGGTGCGGGCCTCTACAATGAGCAGTTCTTC
CSVGAGLYNEQFF
>TRBJ2-1|few|TRBV3-1|-
TGTGCCAGCAGCCAAGATCTGGCTCAATACAATGAGCAGTTCTTC
CASSQDLAQYNEQFF
>TRBJ1-5|many|TRBV12-3/TRBV12-4|TRBD1
TGTGCCAGCAGACTATCTCAGGGGGCAATTCAGCCCCAGCATTTT
CASRLSQGAIQPQHF